This is a list of T cell receptor beta chains from one sample in a study of T cell changes during pregnancy in multiple sclerosis. Data came from immunoSEQ multiplex PCR; TCRdb stores just in-frame clones and leaves some out. The repertoire includes approximately 100,000 clones, about 93% of them detected once, and 3.5% to 4.5% sits in the top ten. Sequenced material: peripheral blood, taken in the first trimester of pregnancy. The receptors here all came from a female donor with multiple sclerosis, enrolled in a pregnancy study. The CDR3 runs from the conserved cysteine through the conserved F or W.

v_call	cdr3_aa
TRBV10-3	CAISESGSGRDYEQYF
TRBV6-5	CASSYRQGWVDGYTF
TRBV4-1	CASRTPGSNEKLFF
TRBV10-3	CAISEGQGNNEKLFF
TRBV6-5	CASSYRTPYEQYF
TRBV6-5	CASSYHPGQGMEGYTF
TRBV7-3	CASSPRHPPGISAFF
TRBV9	CASSAGAGENLYNEQFF
TRBV21-1	CASSKRQGSTSGGTNEQFF
TRBV6-5	CASSTSYEQYF
TRBV27	CASSLLAGGPVGELFF
TRBV30	CACLAKTDYEQYF
TRBV19	CASSMVGALVTDTQYF
TRBV13	CASSTRLSSYEQYF
TRBV28	CASSLPPQSQETQYF
TRBV7-3	CASSPPLRGGLKRWDNEQFF
TRBV5-1	CASTTGTGRQETQYF
TRBV29-1	CSVDGDRGYGYTF
TRBV12-5	CASGIGQDRGETQYF
TRBV5-1	CASSFGQGAHNYGYTF
TRBV7-3	CASSYLAGGADTQYF
TRBV11-2	CASSLVGLWAENYAPLHF
TRBV2	CASIAGVLTGELFF
TRBV15	CATRESTGVGNTEAFF
TRBV5-5	CASSLVSAGGDYEQYF
TRBV5-6	CASSRAAVINIQYF
TRBV4-2	CASSPSQGNQPQHF
TRBV2	CASSEAPPGGSGNTIYF
TRBV29-1	CSVLVGQGVLSPNTEAFF
TRBV2	CASSGTGSSYNSPLHF
TRBV7-8	CASSLGGGYGYTF
TRBV7-2	CASSRDQSSSYNEQFF
TRBV5-6	CASSLVAGPSTDTQYF
TRBV5-4	CASSLVGQGNTDTQYF
TRBV2	CASRATWSNTGELFF
TRBV6-6	CASSSGLSQPQHF
TRBV7-2	CASSLAWTINEQFF
TRBV7-2	CASSYDRGYEAFF
TRBV7-6	CASSLFIGGTTDTQYF
TRBV15	CATSRDFRGLSYNEQFF
TRBV7-3	CASRPRGNSYNEQFF
TRBV10-3	CAISGRLAGGEVGQETQYF
TRBV5-4	CASNQIGTGNTEAFF
TRBV7-9	CASSLGRVTRSEQFF
TRBV27	CASSQDRLSYEQYF
TRBV2	CASRRGTSGGELFF
TRBV5-1	CASSFGGRGLAPSSYNEQFF
TRBV5-6	CASSEGAGSQPQHF
TRBV9	CASSPGTANYGYTF
TRBV7-9	CASSLGQGVAGNTIYF
TRBV27	CASSSGLAGGHYYNEQFF
TRBV14	CASSRGGTEAFF
TRBV29-1	CSVEGGLAIADTQYF
TRBV30	CAWRVSSNQPQHF
TRBV11-2	CASSFPAGADTQYF
TRBV6-1	CASSDVRYQETQYF
TRBV19	CASSIGTSGEDTQYF
TRBV6-5	CASSHTTGNSPLHF
TRBV2	CASSEVAGSNKVYF